Following are 28 T cell receptor beta chains from one sample sequenced in a study of cytomegalovirus exposure and HLA in healthy donors. The PCR ran on 60 Vbeta and 13 Jbeta primers. Generated by immunoSEQ multiplex PCR, the TCRdb table keeps only in-frame clones and is missing some. The repertoire has 100,000 to 150,000 clones, around 72% of them found once; the top ten carry around 1.9%. What was sequenced was PBMCs. The receptors derive from a woman aged 40 to 49 in good health and CMV-seronegative.

The chain uses TRBV5-4 and TRBJ1-1; 9 nucleotides agree with TRBD1. The CDR3 is made up of 15 amino acids. The V segment lost 4 bases and the J segment 1 base; nucleotides outside the gene matches: 5. Per the germline V gene, CDR1 is SGHNT and CDR2 is YYREEE (reference sequence). The CDR3 is CASSTTGGRNTEAFF. The DNA of the CDR3 is TGTGCCAGCAGCACTACAGGGGGCCGGAACACTGAAGCTTTCTTT.

V and J are TRBV15 and TRBJ2-3; 11 bases are shared with TRBD2. Per germline, CDR1 LNHNV and CDR2 YYDKDF (reference sequence). With V trimmed by 5 bases and J by 2 bases, 6 bases remained unmatched. The CDR3 has 16 amino acids. This CDR3 is CATSEPTSGNTDTQYF. DNA of the CDR3: TGTGCCACCAGCGAACCGACTAGCGGGAACACAGATACGCAGTATTTT.

As DNA, the CDR3 is TGCGCCAGCAGCTGGATCGACTTCCCCGGGAGACAAAATGGCAATCAGCCCCAGCATTTT. Its protein is CASSWIDFPGRQNGNQPQHF. The chain combines TRBV5-1 with TRBJ1-5, with unresolved D. The CDR3 length is 20 residues. Trimming removed 3 bases at V and 2 bases at J, with 27 bases between. Germline CDR1 SGHRS, CDR2 YFSETQ. Combining the CDR3 with reference TRBV5-1 and TRBJ1-5 gives the whole variable domain KAGVTQTPRYLIKTRGQQVTLSCSPISGHRSVSWYQQTPGQGLQFLFEYFSETQRNKGNFPGRFSGRQFSNSRSEMNVSTLELGDSALYLCASSWIDFPGRQNGNQPQHFGDGTRLSIL.

The chain combines TRBV25-1 with TRBJ1-2, with TRBD1 matching over 11 bases. Per germline, CDR1 MGHDK and CDR2 SYGVNS. The CDR3 covers 12 residues. The V and J ends lost 8 bases and 4 bases, in that order; junction bases with no gene match: 0. As DNA, the CDR3 is TGTGCCAGCGGGACAGGGGGCTATGGCTACACCTTC. Protein product: CASGTGGYGYTF.

The chain links TRBV7-8 to TRBJ1-2; TRBD1 matches at 8 bases. The CDR3 covers 15 residues. CDR1 SGHVS and CDR2 FQNEAQ come from the germline V gene. V dropped 1 base and J dropped 3; count of bases not matched to a gene: 4. CDR3 sequence reads: CASSLDQGAYYGYTF. The CDR3 DNA follows: TGTGCCAGCAGCTTAGACCAGGGGGCTTACTATGGCTACACCTTC.

J is TRBJ2-5 and V is TRBV29-1; 7 bases agree with TRBD2. This CDR3 has 14 amino acids. Losses at the gene ends were 4 bases for V and 1 base for J; bases not matched to a gene: 6. The germline gives CDR1 SQVTM, CDR2 ANQGSEA. In nucleotides, the CDR3 is TGCAGCGTTGCCCGCAGACTAGCCCAAGAGACCCAGTACTTC. Its protein product is CSVARRLAQETQYF. Full variable domain (missing parts from reference TRBV29-1 and TRBJ2-5): SAVISQKPSRDICQRGTSLTIQCQVDSQVTMMFWYRQQPGQSLTLIATANQGSEATYESGFVIDKFPISRPNLTFSTLTVSNMSPEDSSIYLCSVARRLAQETQYFGPGTRLLVL.

CDR3 amino acids: CASSLVVQDTGELFF. DNA of the CDR3: TGTGCCAGTAGTTTAGTAGTTCAGGACACCGGGGAGCTGTTTTTT. The chain employs TRBV19 and TRBJ2-2; the D is unclear. Trimming pared 5 bases from V and 3 bases from J, leaving 13 bases between. The CDR3 sequence is 15 residues long. The germline V gene has CDR1 LNHDA and CDR2 SQIVND (reference sequence).

This sequence joins TRBV19 and TRBJ2-3, with 7 bases matching TRBD1. V gave up 4 bases and J gave up 1 base; unmatched junction bases: 5. The CDR3 extends over 15 amino acids. Germline V gene lookup returns CDR1 LNHDA and CDR2 SQIVND (reference sequence). The CDR3 spells CASSTRQGGTDTQYF. CDR3 DNA sequence: TGTGCCAGTAGTACCAGACAGGGAGGCACAGATACGCAGTATTTT.

The rearrangement links TRBV6-6 to TRBJ1-1; no clear D gene. The V gene's germline CDR1 is MNHNY and CDR2 SVGAGI (reference sequence). Trimming left V 8 bases short and J 3 bases short, with 7 bases between. The CDR3 totals 11 residues. DNA of the CDR3: TGTGCCAGCGGGAGGGACACTGAAGCTTTCTTT. Translating it yields CASGRDTEAFF.

The rearrangement joins TRBV11-3 to TRBJ1-6; no clear D. CDR1 SGHNT and CDR2 YENEEA come from the germline V gene. V was shortened by 3 bases and J by 0 bases, with 9 bases between the two germline ends. This CDR3 has 16 residues. The CDR3 bases are TGTGCCAGCAGCTTTCCACGGAGCTCCTATAATTCACCCCTCCACTTT. It is translated as CASSFPRSSYNSPLHF. Full variable domain (rest looked up from reference TRBV11-3 and TRBJ1-6): EAGVVQSPRYKIIEKKQPVAFWCNPISGHNTLYWYLQNLGQGPELLIRYENEEAVDDSQLPKDRFSAERLKGVDSTLKIQPAELGDSAVYLCASSFPRSSYNSPLHFGNGTRLTVT.

This chain links TRBV27 with TRBJ2-2; maybe TRBD2 (6 bases). The V and J ends lost 1 base and 8 bases respectively, with 11 bases between them. CDR3 length: 14 amino acids. Germline assignment: CDR1 MNHEY and CDR2 SMNVEV (reference sequence). The CDR3 nucleotides are TGTGCCAGCAGTTTATTCGGGGGAGCTGGGGAGCTGTTTTTT. Translated, it gives CASSLFGGAGELFF.

The chain links TRBV5-1 to TRBJ2-7; D possibly corresponds to TRBD2 (6 bases). Trimming removed 3 bases from V and 2 bases from J, with 21 bases in between. Per the germline V gene, CDR1 is SGHRS and CDR2 is YFSETQ. The CDR3 spans 17 residues. CDR3 nucleotide sequence: TGCGCCAGCAGCTGGATCTTACGGGGTTGGAGGGCCTACGAGCAGTACTTC. Translated, it gives CASSWILRGWRAYEQYF.

V is TRBV2 and J is TRBJ2-2; maybe TRBD1 (6 bases). The germline V gene encodes CDR1 SNHLY and CDR2 FYNNEI. The germline V and J ends were trimmed by 7 bases and 0 bases, with 9 bases remaining between them. The CDR3 is 14 residues long. In DNA, the CDR3 is TGTGCCAGCATGAAGGGGGCGAACACCGGGGAGCTGTTTTTT. Translating it yields CASMKGANTGELFF.

The chain is built from TRBV10-3 and TRBJ2-3; D is possibly TRBD1 (6 bases). Trimming took off 10 bases at V and 5 bases at J, with 19 bases between the two ends. The CDR3 is 14 amino acids. Looked up from germline, CDR1 is ENHRY and CDR2 is SYGVKD. The CDR3 bases are TGTGCCACCCTGAGAGAGGGGGACCAAGATACGCAGTATTTT. Encoded protein: CATLREGDQDTQYF.

The chain couples TRBV5-1 to TRBJ2-1, with 9 bases that match TRBD2. This CDR3 has 15 amino acids. V was pared by 0 bases and J by 3 bases, with 1 base of the junction left unmatched. Germline V lookup: CDR1 SGHRS, CDR2 YFSETQ. CDR3 DNA: TGCGCCAGCAGCTTGGGTAGCGGGAGCTACAATGAGCAGTTCTTC. Translating it yields CASSLGSGSYNEQFF.

CDR3 nucleotides: TGCGCCAGCAGCCAAGATGGGGCGGGGGGTAACACAGATACGCAGTATTTT. This gives the protein CASSQDGAGGNTDTQYF. The J gene is TRBJ2-3, the V gene TRBV4-1; TRBD2 agrees at 8 bases. Germline trimming cut 0 bases from V and 2 bases from J; bases unmatched to any gene: 7. Germline V gene data show CDR1 as MGHRA and CDR2 as YSYEKL. The CDR3 loop spans 17 amino acids.

The chain recombines TRBV7-8 with TRBJ2-1; 9 nucleotides line up with TRBD1. After removal of 5 bases from V and 7 bases from J, the junction contained 12 bases not matched to a gene. The CDR3 runs to 16 residues. CDR1 SGHVS and CDR2 FQNEAQ come from the germline V gene. The CDR3 reads CASSQPLGQGRNEQFF. Here the CDR3 DNA reads TGTGCCAGCAGCCAACCGTTAGGACAGGGGCGGAATGAGCAGTTCTTC. Combining the CDR3 with reference TRBV7-8 and TRBJ2-1 gives the whole variable domain GAGVSQSPRYKVAKRGQDVALRCDPISGHVSLFWYQQALGQGPEFLTYFQNEAQLDKSGLPSDRFFAERPEGSVSTLKIQRTQQEDSAVYLCASSQPLGQGRNEQFFGPGTRLTVL.

This clone turned up a few times. The gene calls are TRBV7-9 and TRBJ2-3; the match to TRBD2 covers 13 bases. This CDR3 has 15 residues. V trimming: 6 bases; J trimming: 3 bases; junction bases outside the gene matches: 3. CDR1 SEHNR and CDR2 FQNEAQ come from the germline V gene (reference sequence). Here the CDR3 DNA reads TGTGCCAGCAGTACGGGACTAGCGGGAACAGATACGCAGTATTTT. Encoded protein: CASSTGLAGTDTQYF.

This clone has more than one count but fewer than ten. The chain carries TRBV19 and TRBJ1-5; TRBD1 might be the D (5 bases). Germline-derived CDR1 and CDR2 are LNHDA and SQIVND (reference sequence). The V end was cut by 3 bases, the J end by 2 bases, with 17 bases between. This CDR3 region has 17 residues. CDR3 DNA sequence: TGTGCCAGTAGTATTGGGCAGGGAGGGTCTGGCAATCAGCCCCAGCATTTT. As protein: CASSIGQGGSGNQPQHF.

The genes are TRBV15 and TRBJ2-1; a possible D gene is TRBD2 (6 bases). The CDR3 length is 15 residues. Trimming took off 1 base at V and 5 bases at J, with 12 bases between the two ends. Germline CDR1 reads LNHNV; CDR2 reads YYDKDF (reference sequence). CDR3 sequence reads: CATSRGGVSHNEQFF. Written as DNA, the CDR3 is TGTGCCACCAGCAGAGGGGGGGTTTCTCACAATGAGCAGTTCTTC.

The chain joins TRBV27 to TRBJ2-1; unclear D gene. V was clipped by 4 bases and J by 8 bases, with 9 bases between them. Germline lookup yields CDR1 MNHEY and CDR2 SMNVEV (reference sequence). CDR3 size: 12 residues. The CDR3 sequence: CASSSRMDEQFF. Here the CDR3 DNA reads TGTGCCAGCAGTTCGCGGATGGATGAGCAGTTCTTC.

CDR3: CASSPPGSDTQYF. The CDR3 coding sequence is TGTGCCAGTAGCCCTCCGGGGTCAGATACGCAGTATTTT. V and J are TRBV19 and TRBJ2-3, with a possible D match to TRBD2 (5 bases). The ends were cut back, 6 bases at V and 4 bases at J, with 11 bases in the middle. The CDR3 extends over 13 amino acids. Germline CDR1 and CDR2: LNHDA and SQIVND (reference sequence). The full variable domain, in which reference TRBV19 and TRBJ2-3 provide the parts outside the CDR3, is DGGITQSPKYLFRKEGQNVTLSCEQNLNHDAMYWYRQDPGQGLRLIYYSQIVNDFQKGDIAEGYSVSREKKESFPLTVTSAQKNPTAFYLCASSPPGSDTQYFGPGTRLTVL.

This chain joins TRBV11-2 and TRBJ2-7; D is perhaps TRBD2 (6 bases). The CDR3 length is 15 residues. The V end lost 3 bases, the J end lost 3 bases, and 15 bases lay between the germline ends. CDR1 SGHAT and CDR2 FQNNGV come from the germline V gene. CDR3 DNA: TGTGCCAGCAGCTTCAGAGCGGAGGGACTCTACGAGCAGTACTTC. Residues: CASSFRAEGLYEQYF.

The chain links TRBV7-6 to TRBJ1-3; 9 nucleotides align to TRBD1. Germline loops: CDR1 SGHVS, CDR2 FNYEAQ. This CDR3 has 18 residues. V lost 5 bases to trimming and J lost 2 bases; unmatched junction nucleotides: 13. The CDR3 sequence: CASSLFTVQGAAGNTIYF. In DNA form, the CDR3 reads TGTGCCAGCAGCCTCTTTACAGTACAGGGGGCTGCTGGAAACACCATATATTTT.

V is TRBV7-3 and J is TRBJ2-3; D might be TRBD2 (5 bases). This CDR3 spans 14 amino acids. Germline V gene lookup returns CDR1 SGHTA and CDR2 FQGTGA. The V end was cut by 5 bases, the J end by 0 bases, with 9 bases between. The CDR3 loop is CASSAGLSTDTQYF. In DNA form, the CDR3 reads TGTGCCAGCAGCGCCGGACTCAGCACAGATACGCAGTATTTT.

This chain connects TRBV19 to TRBJ1-5, with unresolved D. V was cut by 5 bases and J by 5 bases, with 7 bases left in between. CDR3 length: 12 amino acids. Per the germline V gene, CDR1 is LNHDA and CDR2 is SQIVND (reference sequence). CDR3 coding DNA: TGTGCCAGTAGTTTGTTAGATCAGCCCCAGCATTTT. Encoded protein: CASSLLDQPQHF.

The V call is TRBV2, the J call TRBJ2-1, with a tentative D call TRBD1 (6 bases). This CDR3 is built from 15 residues. Between the trimmed V and J ends, which lost 3 bases and 3 bases, there was a span of 12 bases. Germline V gives CDR1 SNHLY, CDR2 FYNNEI. The CDR3 loop reads CASSELVGGYNEQFF. CDR3 DNA sequence: TGTGCCAGCAGTGAGTTAGTAGGGGGCTACAATGAGCAGTTCTTC.

The gene calls are TRBV4-1 and TRBJ2-2; D uncertain. There are 13 residues in the CDR3. V was clipped by 1 base and J by 4 bases, with 4 bases between them. Germline lookup yields CDR1 MGHRA and CDR2 YSYEKL. The CDR3, as DNA: TGCGCCAGCAGCCAAGGAGTCACCGGGGAGCTGTTTTTT. Its translation: CASSQGVTGELFF.